This TCR beta chain was observed in a study of CD8 T cells in Susac syndrome. Study results and caveats: As the study acknowledged, the number of individuals who were part of its TCR sequencing and HLA analysis was relatively small.

Random hexamers were used to reverse transcribe the RNA input (about 0.45 to 1 ug). MiXCR, applied by TCRdb to the immunoSEQ multiplex PCR reads, yields one record per CDR3 protein. This sample carries about 300,000 distinct CDR3 sequences, about 90% of them seen once, and the ten largest clones take around 0.07%. The authors carried out high-throughput sequencing of TCR beta. They applied it to CD8+ and CD4+ T cells obtained from blood. Negative magnetic isolation gave CD8+ and CD4+ cells; FACS enriched CD8+ TEMRA. V shed 5 bases and J 6 bases; nucleotides not matched to a gene: 6. Germline V lookup: CDR1 SGHTA, CDR2 FQGTGA. The CDR3 is 14 amino acids. In this sample, this clonotype turned up once. The antigen remains undetermined.

The V gene is TRBV7-3, the J gene TRBJ2-2, with 7 bases matching TRBD2. The source of this sequence is a human donor with multiple sclerosis. The material sequenced was CD4+ T cells from PBMCs. The CDR3 loop is CASSRAGEAGELFF. The CDR3 DNA is TGTGCCAGCAGCCGCGCGGGGGAGGCCGGGGAGCTGTTTTTT.